One sample yielded the 2 T cell receptor beta chains listed below, sequenced in a study of OX40 agonist ivuxolimab in advanced cancers. TCRdb's copy holds only in-frame clones and misses some; the assay was immunoSEQ multiplex PCR. This table has 70,000 to 95,000 clones, 94% appearing once. The sample was CD4+ or CD8+ T cells sorted from blood, taken in a trial of the OX40 agonist ivuxolimab. The receptors here all came from an adult with an advanced solid tumor such as melanoma, head and neck, liver or kidney cancer.

The gene calls are TRBV4-3 and TRBJ1-1; TRBD1 might be the D (6 bases). Trimming took off 0 bases at V and 1 base at J, with 12 bases between the two ends. The germline V gene has CDR1 LGHNA and CDR2 YSLEER. CDR3 length equals 16 residues. CDR3 protein: CASSQDRRGGNTEAFF. The CDR3 DNA reads TGCGCCAGCAGCCAAGATCGAAGGGGGGGGAACACTGAAGCTTTCTTT.

The rearrangement links TRBV4-3 to TRBJ1-6; no firm D call. Per the germline V gene, CDR1 is LGHNA and CDR2 is YSLEER. This CDR3 comprises 15 residues. Trimming removed 0 bases from V and 14 bases from J, with 17 bases in between. CDR3: CASSQEDTPLMTLHF. The CDR3 coding sequence is TGCGCCAGCAGCCAAGAAGATACTCCTCTTATGACCCTCCACTTT.